The 27 T cell receptor beta chains in this list originate from one sample, sequenced in a study of blood T cell repertoires in COVID-19. Profiling relied on immunoSEQ multiplex PCR, and the TCRdb table lists in-frame clones only, not all of them. The sample shows over 100,000 clones, 85% of them seen only once. Sample: peripheral blood. The receptors stem from a man aged 40-50 years with acute or convalescent COVID-19.

V and J are TRBV7-8 and TRBJ1-1, with a weak D call TRBD1 (5 bases). The CDR3 length is 15 residues. CDR1 is SGHVS, CDR2 FQNEAQ, per germline. The V gene lost 0 bases and the J gene lost 3 bases, with 11 bases spanning the gap. The CDR3 bases are TGTGCCAGCAGCTTAGCGGGGGGTACCCACACTGAAGCTTTCTTT. It yields the protein CASSLAGGTHTEAFF.

The rearrangement links TRBV28 to TRBJ2-2, with TRBD2 matching 8 bases. Germline lookup yields CDR1 MDHEN and CDR2 SYDVKM. Unmatched junction bases numbered 5, after V lost 6 bases and J lost 5 bases. CDR3 length: 14 residues. CDR3 bases: TGTGCCAGCAGGAGCGGGAGAGGAACCGGGGAGCTGTTTTTT. Its protein is CASRSGRGTGELFF.

J is TRBJ2-3 and V is TRBV19, with D hard to call. The CDR3 covers 14 residues. CDR1 and CDR2 (germline): LNHDA, SQIVND (reference sequence). The V and J ends lost 10 bases and 0 bases respectively, with 14 bases between them. The CDR3 here is CATSTSPSTDTQYF. In DNA form, the CDR3 reads TGTGCCACTTCGACATCTCCTAGCACAGATACGCAGTATTTT.

This chain links TRBV11-3 with TRBJ2-1; 11 nucleotides line up with TRBD2. Unmatched junction bases numbered 6, after V lost 5 bases and J lost 6 bases. Germline CDR1 SGHNT, CDR2 YENEEA. This CDR3 contains 15 residues. The CDR3 nucleotides are TGTGCCAGCAGCCATGGGCTAGCGGGAGGCAATGAGCAGTTCTTC. This translates into CASSHGLAGGNEQFF.

This clone came up once. The chain combines TRBV6-2 or TRBV6-3 with TRBJ2-2; no reliable D call. The CDR3 is 16 amino acids. Germline CDR1 is MNHEY and CDR2 is SVGEGT. Trimming left V 3 bases short and J 2 bases short, with 13 bases between. DNA of the CDR3: TGTGCCAGCAGTTATAAGATCAGGTTAAACACCGGGGAGCTGTTTTTT. It yields the protein CASSYKIRLNTGELFF.

The gene calls are TRBV28 and TRBJ2-2; 8 nucleotides line up with TRBD2. Germline V gene data show CDR1 as MDHEN and CDR2 as SYDVKM. J gave up 7 bases and V 8 bases, and 15 bases lay outside the gene matches. This CDR3 is 16 amino acids long. The CDR3 protein is CASQRAGDRSGGELFF. The CDR3 DNA reads TGTGCCAGCCAGAGAGCGGGAGACCGATCTGGCGGGGAGCTGTTTTTT.

The gene calls are TRBV11-2 and TRBJ2-1; 8 bases map to TRBD1. Germline CDR1 SGHAT, CDR2 FQNNGV. The V gene end was trimmed by 5 bases and the J gene end by 1 base; junction bases not matched to a gene: 4. The CDR3 runs to 15 residues. The CDR3 nucleotides are TGTGCCAGCAGCCGAGACAGGGGATCCTACAATGAGCAGTTCTTC. It codes for CASSRDRGSYNEQFF.

The chain recombines TRBV28 with TRBJ2-5, with D possibly matching TRBD2 (6 bases). Germline values: CDR1 MDHEN, CDR2 SYDVKM. V was trimmed by 8 bases and J by 5 bases, leaving 21 bases between them. This CDR3 has 15 amino acids. This CDR3 is CASPGDPGERETQYF. CDR3 bases: TGTGCCAGCCCGGGGGATCCAGGAGAAAGGGAGACCCAGTACTTC.

The J gene is TRBJ1-1, the V gene TRBV19; the D is unclear. With 6 bases removed from V and 0 bases from J, the gap between germline ends came to 8 bases. Germline V gene lookup returns CDR1 LNHDA and CDR2 SQIVND (reference sequence). The CDR3 totals 13 residues. The CDR3 sequence is CASSGGMNTEAFF. The CDR3 DNA is TGTGCCAGTAGCGGCGGTATGAACACTGAAGCTTTCTTT.

The count of this clone is one. V is TRBV4-1 and J is TRBJ2-5; D not certain. Germline-derived CDR1 and CDR2 are MGHRA and YSYEKL. V lost 4 bases and J lost 5, with 5 bases in between. The CDR3 spans 11 residues. CDR3 in amino acids: CASSLSETQYF. In DNA, the CDR3 is TGCGCCAGCAGCCTTAGTGAGACCCAGTACTTC.

This chain links TRBV19 with TRBJ2-1, with 10 bases aligning to TRBD2. CDR3 length equals 14 residues. Per germline, CDR1 LNHDA and CDR2 SQIVND (reference sequence). Trimming took 3 bases from V and 7 from J; bases not matched to a gene: 3. The CDR3, as DNA: TGTGCCAGTAGTATGGGTAGCGGGAGGAATGAGCAGTTCTTC. Its protein product is CASSMGSGRNEQFF.

V usage is TRBV4-1 and J usage is TRBJ2-7, with TRBD1 identical over 8 bases. CDR3 length: 13 residues. Germline assignment: CDR1 MGHRA and CDR2 YSYEKL. The ends lost 4 bases at V and 5 bases at J; junction bases unmatched: 4. The CDR3 here is CASSLRGQDEQYF. The CDR3, as DNA: TGCGCCAGCAGCCTCAGGGGGCAGGACGAGCAGTACTTC.

The rearrangement joins TRBV11-2 to TRBJ1-2; D not resolved. The CDR3 has 13 residues. With 2 bases removed from V and 4 bases from J, the gap between germline ends came to 8 bases. CDR1 and CDR2 (germline): SGHAT, FQNNGV. DNA for the CDR3: TGTGCCAGCAGCTTACTGGGGAGCTATGGCTACACCTTC. As protein: CASSLLGSYGYTF.

V is TRBV27 and J is TRBJ1-6, with D perhaps TRBD1 (6 bases). This CDR3 is built from 15 residues. CDR1 MNHEY and CDR2 SMNVEV come from the germline V gene (reference sequence). Trimming took 5 bases from V and 6 from J, leaving 14 bases between them. DNA of the CDR3: TGTGCCAGCAGTCCAGGACAGCTAATTAATTCACCCCTCCACTTT. Translation: CASSPGQLINSPLHF.

In nucleotides, the CDR3 is TGCAGTGTTTTCCGGGAAAAACTGTTTTTT. Translated: CSVFREKLFF. This sequence joins TRBV20-1 and TRBJ1-4; D remains ambiguous. CDR1 and CDR2 from the germline V gene are DFQATT and SNEGSKA (reference sequence). The length of the CDR3 is 10 residues. V lost 7 bases and J lost 8, with 8 bases in between.

The genes are TRBV30 and TRBJ1-2; tentative D call: TRBD1 (5 bases). Per germline, CDR1 GTSNPN and CDR2 SVGIG (reference sequence). Trimming removed 3 bases from V and 4 bases from J, with 15 bases in between. The CDR3 is 14 residues long. For the CDR3, the DNA is TGTGCCTGGAGCCCGCAGGGCCGATTCTATGGCTACACCTTC. This gives the protein CAWSPQGRFYGYTF.

This clone was seen just once. J is TRBJ1-1 and V is TRBV18; D uncertain. The CDR3 runs 15 residues. The V and J ends lost 0 bases and 1 base respectively, with 9 bases between them. Germline-derived CDR1 and CDR2 are KGHSH and LQKENI. The CDR3 region is CASSPPSAQNTEAFF. CDR3 bases: TGTGCCAGCTCACCACCGAGCGCTCAGAACACTGAAGCTTTCTTT.

The rearrangement uses TRBV3-1 (or the pseudogene TRBV3-2) and TRBJ2-7; D remains ambiguous. The length of the CDR3 is 14 residues. Germline values: CDR1 LGHDT, CDR2 YNNKEL (reference sequence). Trimming pared 3 bases from V and 6 bases from J, leaving 15 bases between. CDR3 region: CASSHGSPGSEQYF. CDR3 sequence (DNA): TGTGCCAGCAGCCATGGGTCCCCGGGTTCCGAGCAGTACTTC.

V is TRBV7-2 and J is TRBJ1-2, with 10 bases aligning to TRBD1. Per germline, CDR1 SGHTA and CDR2 FQGNSA. The CDR3 runs to 17 residues. V was clipped by 4 bases and J by 4 bases; unmatched bases: 12. CDR3 DNA sequence: TGTGCCAGCAGCTACGACAGGGGGCGCGGGAGGATCTATGGCTACACCTTC. Its translation is CASSYDRGRGRIYGYTF. The whole variable domain, filled in from reference TRBV7-2 and TRBJ1-2, reads GAGVSQSPSNKVTEKGKDVELRCDPISGHTALYWYRQSLGQGLEFLIYFQGNSAPDKSGLPSDRFSAERTGGSVSTLTIQRTQQEDSAVYLCASSYDRGRGRIYGYTFGSGTRLTVV.

In its sample, this clone was seen a few times. The chain carries TRBV6-5 and TRBJ1-1; 7 bases line up with TRBD1. V lost 10 bases and J lost 3; bases outside the gene matches: 11. This CDR3 contains 14 residues. Germline CDR1 reads MNHEY; CDR2 reads SVGAGI. CDR3 sequence reads: CANRKQGLDTEAFF. CDR3 coding DNA: TGTGCCAACAGAAAACAGGGGCTTGACACTGAAGCTTTCTTT.

The chain combines TRBV27 with TRBJ1-6; D ambiguous. This CDR3 has 15 residues. Germline CDR1 MNHEY, CDR2 SMNVEV (reference sequence). V shed 0 bases and J shed 9 bases, with 12 bases lying between them. CDR3 amino acids: CASSLSRVGSSPLHF. Here the CDR3 DNA reads TGTGCCAGCAGTTTATCAAGGGTCGGGAGTTCACCCCTCCACTTT.

The J gene is TRBJ2-1, the V gene TRBV4-1; TRBD2 agrees at 11 bases. The CDR3 consists of 18 residues. Germline CDR1 MGHRA, CDR2 YSYEKL. The V and J ends lost 4 bases and 9 bases, in that order; junction bases with no gene match: 17. The CDR3 reads CASSPVAGGPGGQSEQFF. Written as DNA, the CDR3 is TGCGCCAGCAGCCCTGTAGCGGGAGGGCCCGGAGGGCAAAGTGAGCAGTTCTTC.

The chain has TRBV6-5 and TRBJ1-2; 7 positions match TRBD1. J lost 8 bases, V lost 7 bases, and 10 bases had no gene match. The germline V gene has CDR1 MNHEY and CDR2 SVGAGI. The CDR3 length is 13 residues. The CDR3 coding sequence is TGTGCCAGCATCGAGGACAGGCGAATCGGCTACACCTTC. Translation: CASIEDRRIGYTF.

The table lists this clone with a few counts. This sequence joins TRBV10-3 and TRBJ1-6; no reliable D call. With 8 bases removed from V and 11 bases from J, the gap between germline ends came to 13 bases. This CDR3 is built from 12 residues. From germline, CDR1 is ENHRY and CDR2 SYGVKD. CDR3 sequence reads: CAIREGTAPLHF. CDR3 coding DNA: TGTGCCATCCGGGAGGGTACAGCACCCCTCCACTTT.

This rearrangement joins TRBV2 to TRBJ2-1; 7 bases align to TRBD1. The germline V gene has CDR1 SNHLY and CDR2 FYNNEI. V dropped 5 bases and J dropped 5; count of bases not matched to a gene: 9. The CDR3 is made up of 15 amino acids. DNA of the CDR3: TGTGCCAGCAGTAGACAGGGAATAAGCGACAATGAGCAGTTCTTC. This translates into CASSRQGISDNEQFF. Drawing the rest from reference TRBV2 and TRBJ2-1, the complete variable domain is EPEVTQTPSHQVTQMGQEVILRCVPISNHLYFYWYRQILGQKVEFLVSFYNNEISEKSEIFDDQFSVERPDGSNFTLKIRSTKLEDSAMYFCASSRQGISDNEQFFGPGTRLTVL.

The rearrangement links TRBV11-2 to TRBJ2-2; TRBD2 agrees at 8 bases. The CDR3 runs 15 residues. The ends lost 6 bases at V and 7 bases at J; junction bases unmatched: 10. Germline values: CDR1 SGHAT, CDR2 FQNNGV. CDR3 in DNA: TGTGCCAGCAGGCCCAGCGGGAGTATTAGCGGGGAGCTGTTTTTT. Amino acids: CASRPSGSISGELFF.

The chain is built from TRBV10-2 and TRBJ2-5, with 7 bases aligning to TRBD1. Germline V gene sequence: CDR1 WSHSY, CDR2 SAAADI. The junction had 13 bases not matched to a gene; V was cut back by 8 bases and J by 4 bases. This CDR3 is 15 amino acids long. CDR3 residues: CASCRSRGSPETQYF. CDR3 sequence (DNA): TGCGCCAGCTGCCGATCCAGGGGGTCCCCAGAGACCCAGTACTTC.